This T cell receptor (beta chain) is drawn from a study of radiotherapy plus CTLA-4 blockade in lung cancer. Across the study: Objective responses were seen in around 19% of patients, disease control in about 30%. Findings and caveats of the study: Clones derived from tumor TCRs expanded in blood after radiotherapy plus ipilimumab.

A remark on this clone: As yet, its antigen is unknown.

Those with chemo-refractory metastatic non-small-cell lung cancer were treated with focal radiation combined with CTLA-4 blockade using ipilimumab. The CDR3 contains 16 residues. Looked up from germline, CDR1 is KGHSH and CDR2 is LQKENI. The trim removed 4 bases at V and 3 bases at J, leaving 5 bases unmatched. Only in-frame clones appear in the TCRdb table, and some are missing; sequencing was by immunoSEQ multiplex PCR. Found here are tens of thousands of clones, approximately 80% of them singletons; the top ten hold around 2.4%. Material: peripheral blood, obtained from a patient treated with radiotherapy plus ipilimumab. The chain combines TRBV18 with TRBJ2-6; TRBD2 matches 8 bases. The sequence came from a human donor with non-small cell lung cancer whose response to radiotherapy plus ipilimumab could not be evaluated. In DNA, the CDR3 is TGTGCCAGCTCACTTCCGGGGGGGAGTGGGGCCAACGTCCTGACTTTC. Its translation is CASSLPGGSGANVLTF. The variable domain in full, completed from reference TRBV18 and TRBJ2-6, reads NAGVMQNPRHLVRRRGQEARLRCSPMKGHSHVYWYRQLPEEGLKFMVYLQKENIIDESGMPKERFSAEFPKEGPSILRIQQVVRGDSAAYFCASSLPGGSGANVLTFGAGSRLTVL.